The 13 T cell receptor beta chains listed next were all sequenced from one sample in a study of blood T cell repertoires in COVID-19. The repertoire was sequenced with immunoSEQ multiplex PCR; TCRdb's copy has only in-frame clones and lacks some. This table has around 150,000 clones, about 86% appearing once. What was sequenced was peripheral blood. The receptors stem from a woman in her sixties or seventies with COVID-19, enrolled during active disease.

This chain connects TRBV4-1 to TRBJ2-1; 7 positions agree with TRBD1. The CDR3 sequence is 16 residues long. In germline, CDR1 is MGHRA, CDR2 YSYEKL. The ends lost 3 bases at V and 4 bases at J; junction bases unmatched: 9. The CDR3 DNA follows: TGCGCCAGCAGCCAGAGATATCGGGACAGTTACAATGAGCAGTTCTTC. Its protein product is CASSQRYRDSYNEQFF.

The J gene is TRBJ1-6, the V gene TRBV18; D possibly corresponds to TRBD1 (6 bases). Germline V gene lookup returns CDR1 KGHSH and CDR2 LQKENI. The CDR3 runs 17 residues. With 1 base removed from V and 6 bases from J, the gap between germline ends came to 16 bases. In DNA form, the CDR3 reads TGTGCCAGCTCACCACGTCAGGGGCCACGGGCTAATTCACCCCTCCACTTT. It encodes CASSPRQGPRANSPLHF.

The V and J genes are TRBV11-2 and TRBJ1-2, with unresolved D. This CDR3 region has 15 residues. Trimming removed 5 bases from V and 9 bases from J, with 22 bases in between. From germline, CDR1 is SGHAT and CDR2 FQNNGV. CDR3 nucleotide sequence: TGTGCCAGCAGCCCACACGGCGAAGGAGTGCATAGCTACACCTTC. As protein: CASSPHGEGVHSYTF.

CDR3 sequence reads: CASSLVEADTQYF. CDR3 DNA sequence: TGTGCCAGCAGTTTAGTGGAGGCAGATACGCAGTATTTT. This chain links TRBV12-3 or TRBV12-4 with TRBJ2-3, with D possibly being TRBD2 (5 bases). Trimming left V 1 base short and J 4 bases short, with 6 bases between. CDR3 size: 13 residues.

The DNA of the CDR3 is TGTGCCAGCAGCCCTTCAGAAGCAACTAATGAAAAACTGTTTTTT. Translating gives CASSPSEATNEKLFF. The chain combines TRBV4-2 with TRBJ1-4; unclear D gene. V was trimmed by 4 bases and J by 0 bases, leaving 9 bases between them. CDR1 is LGHNA and CDR2 is YNFKEQ in the germline V gene. CDR3 length: 15 amino acids.

The CDR3 DNA reads as TGTGCCAGCAGCCACCCGGACAGATCCGAGCAGTACTTC. This gives the protein CASSHPDRSEQYF. The rearrangement uses TRBV5-4 and TRBJ2-7, with D perhaps TRBD1 (6 bases). Germline V gene sequence: CDR1 SGHNT, CDR2 YYREEE (reference sequence). Trimming left V 4 bases short and J 6 bases short, with 14 bases between. The CDR3 sequence is 13 residues long.

The chain combines TRBV5-5 with TRBJ2-7, with 9 bases lining up with TRBD1. The CDR3 is 16 amino acids. The germline V gene encodes CDR1 SGHKS and CDR2 YYEKEE (reference sequence). V was clipped by 1 base and J by 4 bases; unmatched bases: 9. CDR3 amino acids: CASSLFLGQGSYEQYF. The CDR3 coding sequence is TGTGCCAGCAGCTTGTTTTTGGGACAGGGCTCGTACGAGCAGTACTTC.

The chain combines TRBV3-1 (or the pseudogene TRBV3-2) with TRBJ1-2, with D perhaps TRBD1 (5 bases). The V gene's germline CDR1 is LGHDT and CDR2 YNNKEL (reference sequence). The CDR3 runs 13 residues. Trimming shortened V by 1 base and J by 5 bases, and 8 bases separated the two germline ends. CDR3 coding DNA: TGTGCCAGCAGCCAAGCGTCAGGGTATGGCTACACCTTC. Translation gives CASSQASGYGYTF.

The J gene is TRBJ1-6, the V gene TRBV2; TRBD1 agrees at 8 bases. Looked up from germline, CDR1 is SNHLY and CDR2 is FYNNEI. This CDR3 has 13 amino acids. J was trimmed by 10 bases and V by 8 bases; bases with no gene match: 7. The CDR3 here is CASRAGGLSPLHF. The DNA of the CDR3 is TGTGCCAGCCGCGCAGGGGGCTTATCACCCCTCCACTTT.

This clone was seen a handful of times. This chain uses TRBV30 with TRBJ1-5; 8 nucleotides align to TRBD1. The trim removed 0 bases at V and 4 bases at J, leaving 8 bases unmatched. Germline lookup yields CDR1 GTSNPN and CDR2 SVGIG (reference sequence). The CDR3 totals 16 residues. CDR3 nucleotides: TGTGCCTGGAGTGTACCAGGGGGCAGATTTAATCAGCCCCAGCATTTT. Its protein is CAWSVPGGRFNQPQHF.

The chain links TRBV5-1 to TRBJ2-6; the match to TRBD1 covers 7 bases. V was pared by 1 base and J by 2 bases, with 3 bases of the junction left unmatched. The CDR3 runs to 16 residues. Germline CDR1 SGHRS, CDR2 YFSETQ. CDR3 in amino acids: CASSLFQGAGANVLTF. CDR3 DNA sequence: TGCGCCAGCAGCTTGTTTCAGGGGGCTGGGGCCAACGTCCTGACTTTC.

The genes are TRBV18 and TRBJ1-1; perhaps TRBD1 as D (5 bases). The germline V gene encodes CDR1 KGHSH and CDR2 LQKENI. The CDR3 extends over 17 amino acids. V lost 1 base and J lost 4, with 19 bases in between. CDR3 DNA sequence: TGTGCCAGCTCACCACAGAATATGCAGGGAAGGGGCACTGAAGCTTTCTTT. Protein product: CASSPQNMQGRGTEAFF.

V and J are TRBV30 and TRBJ2-7; D might be TRBD1 (5 bases). Germline CDR1 GTSNPN, CDR2 SVGIG (reference sequence). This CDR3 contains 13 residues. The V end was cut by 2 bases, the J end by 6 bases, with 14 bases between. This CDR3 is CAWSQSGMGEQYF. For the CDR3, the DNA is TGTGCCTGGAGTCAGTCAGGGATGGGCGAGCAGTACTTC.